The entry below describes one TCR beta chain. Its antigen is unknown. These data belong to a study of molecular identifiers for immune sequencing clone quantification. Study observations and caveats: Naive cells had under 1% of molecules in clones above 20 RNA copies, effectors over 99%. In a background of 900,000 to 1,000,000 naive cells, spiked Jurkat TCR RNA from one cell was reportedly detectable.

CDR1 is SGHAT, CDR2 FQNNGV, per germline. Trimming shortened V by 0 bases and J by 1 base, and 6 bases separated the two germline ends. CDR3 length equals 14 residues. As CD8+CD4-CCR7+CD45RA+ cells, naive CD8 T cells were sorted. For bulk TCR libraries, previously described methods and listed TCR primers were used. Via MiXCR, TCRdb re-called the PCR reads, giving one row per CDR3 protein. The sample yields 80,000 to 130,000 distinct CDR3 sequences, 36% seen once. Sequencing was done on a sample of naive CD8+ T cells from blood, with Jurkat cell RNA spiked in. Subset noted: FACS-sorted CD8+CD4-CCR7+CD45RA+ naive T cells. The clonotype originates from a human donor in good health. Some libraries in this study had Jurkat cell RNA spiked in. V gene TRBV11-2 combines with J gene TRBJ2-5; unclear D gene. The DNA for the CDR3 is TGTGCCAGCAGCTTAGATGGGCGCCAAGAGACCCAGTACTTC. This gives the protein CASSLDGRQETQYF.